This T cell receptor (beta chain) is from a study of blood T cell repertoires in COVID-19. Study at large: PBMCs, B-cell-depleted T cells, or T cells were the source of the cDNA or gDNA that made up the material.

Original processing notes: Cell counts per sample came from amplifying reference gene primers. Libraries were prepared by immunoSEQ multiplex PCR; TCRdb keeps only in-frame clonotypes and omits some of them. The V and J calls and the clone size are those of that table, but D and trimming were determined from the DNA. The sample lists around 300,000 clones, 75% to 90% occurring once. The CDR3 totals 13 residues. Trimming removed 4 bases at V and 5 bases at J, with 11 bases between. Germline V gene sequence: CDR1 MRHNA, CDR2 SNTAGT. The J gene is TRBJ1-1, the V gene TRBV6-4; D remains unclear. Sequenced input: peripheral blood. The receptor was derived from a woman in her seventies with acute or convalescent COVID-19. The CDR3 DNA follows: TGTGCCAGCAGTGTGAGGGAGAAAACTGAAGCTTTCTTT. Protein: CASSVREKTEAFF.